Listed below are T cell receptor beta chains from one sample, sequenced in a study of blood T cell repertoires in COVID-19. Sequencing was performed with immunoSEQ multiplex PCR; in TCRdb, only in-frame clones are kept and a portion is missing. The sample records 200,000 to 250,000 clones, about 87% being singletons. The source material was PBMCs or T cells enriched from blood (not recorded which). The receptors shown here come from a woman in her thirties who had recovered from COVID-19. Each CDR3 is given with its conserved first and last residue. Fields, in order: J gene, V gene, clone size, D gene, CDR3 protein, CDR3 DNA. The D gene is left open where the match is weak. Clone size, where shown, is once, few, many, or a class for clones that have expanded.

TRBJ2-3	TRBV11-3	-	TRBD2	CASSPGTSGRTDTQYF	TGTGCCAGCAGCCCCGGGACTAGCGGACGCACAGATACGCAGTATTTT
TRBJ2-3	TRBV15	-	-	CATSRDGRITDTQYF	TGTGCCACCAGCAGAGATGGGAGAATAACAGATACGCAGTATTTT
TRBJ1-2	TRBV4-1	-	-	CASSQMHSLNYGYTF	TGCGCCAGCAGCCAGATGCACAGCCTTAACTATGGCTACACCTTC
TRBJ1-2	TRBV4-1	-	TRBD1	CASSQGRFGQGNYGYTF	TGCGCCAGCAGCCAAGGGCGGTTCGGACAGGGGAACTATGGCTACACCTTC
TRBJ2-3	TRBV5-5	-	-	CASSFTGLITSTDTQYF	TGTGCCAGCAGCTTCACAGGCTTGATTACTAGCACAGATACGCAGTATTTT
TRBJ2-5	TRBV5-1	-	-	CASSSAGPPQETQYF	TGCGCCAGCAGTTCCGCAGGGCCCCCTCAAGAGACCCAGTACTTC
TRBJ2-1	TRBV7-6	once	-	CASSLETDNEQFF	TGTGCCAGCAGCTTAGAAACAGACAATGAGCAGTTCTTC
TRBJ1-1	TRBV6-2/TRBV6-3	-	-	CASSYSQRRGTEAFF	TGTGCCAGCAGTTACTCGCAACGGAGGGGCACTGAAGCTTTCTTT
TRBJ1-1	TRBV11-3	-	-	CASSSGRNTEAFF	TGTGCCAGCAGCTCTGGGAGGAACACTGAAGCTTTCTTT
TRBJ1-5	TRBV7-8	-	-	CASSFQGLNQPQHF	TGTGCCAGCAGCTTTCAGGGGCTCAATCAGCCCCAGCATTTT
TRBJ1-2	TRBV12-3/TRBV12-4	-	-	CASTPGGIYGYTF	TGTGCCAGCACCCCGGGGGGGATCTATGGCTACACCTTC
TRBJ1-5	TRBV19	-	TRBD1	CATDQGQISNQPQHF	TGTGCCACCGATCAGGGACAGATTAGCAATCAGCCCCAGCATTTT
TRBJ1-2	TRBV12-5	once	TRBD1	CASGLVRDRAGYTF	TGTGCTAGTGGTTTGGTACGGGACAGGGCAGGCTACACCTTC
TRBJ1-5	TRBV5-3	-	-	CARPQPQHF	TGTGCCAGACCCCAACCCCAGCATTTT
TRBJ1-2	TRBV7-9	-	-	CASSFTSRVEANGYTF	TGTGCCAGCAGCTTTACCTCGCGGGTGGAGGCTAATGGCTACACCTTC
TRBJ1-5	TRBV4-1	-	TRBD1	CASSQTGGGGQPQHF	TGCGCCAGCAGCCAGACAGGGGGCGGAGGGCAGCCCCAGCATTTT
TRBJ1-4	TRBV7-8	-	TRBD1	CASSQGGRVEKLFF	TGTGCCAGCAGCCAAGGGGGCAGGGTTGAAAAACTGTTTTTT
TRBJ2-7	TRBV25-1	-	TRBD1	CASSNAGTGDYEQYF	TGTGCCAGCAGCAACGCAGGGACAGGGGACTACGAGCAGTACTTC
TRBJ1-3	TRBV29-1	-	-	CSADGGITGNTIYF	TGCAGCGCAGATGGGGGGATAACTGGAAACACCATATATTTT